These 28 T cell receptor beta chains were sequenced from one sample in a study of T cell repertoires in cytomegalovirus infection. Via MiXCR, TCRdb re-called the reads, giving one row per CDR3 protein. The sample includes 200,000 or so distinct CDR3 sequences, 15% to 20% of them seen just once. Source material: PBMCs. These receptors all stem from a human donor in good health (CMV status not recorded). Some clones in this sample may be carry-over from other donors' samples.

This clonotype showed up just a few times. The chain combines TRBV7-9 with TRBJ2-3; D ambiguous. The CDR3 consists of 14 residues. Trimming removed 0 bases at V and 2 bases at J, with 6 bases between. CDR1 is SEHNR, CDR2 FQNEAQ, per germline (reference sequence). The CDR3 region is CASSLAEFTDTQYF. For the CDR3, the DNA is TGTGCCAGCAGCTTAGCAGAGTTCACAGATACGCAGTATTTT. The full variable domain, completed using reference TRBV7-9 and TRBJ2-3, is DTGVSQNPRHKITKRGQNVTFRCDPISEHNRLYWYRQTLGQGPEFLTYFQNEAQLEKSRLLSDRFSAERPKGSFSTLEIQRTEQGDSAMYLCASSLAEFTDTQYFGPGTRLTVL.

The chain recombines TRBV11-3 with TRBJ2-1; 10 positions agree with TRBD1. There are 15 residues in the CDR3. Germline trimming cut 5 bases from V and 8 bases from J; bases unmatched to any gene: 9. Germline lookup yields CDR1 SGHNT and CDR2 YENEEA. The CDR3 region is CASSQAGQGMDEQFF. The CDR3 coding sequence is TGTGCCAGCAGCCAAGCGGGACAGGGGATGGATGAGCAGTTCTTC.

Only a few counts were recorded for this clonotype. This chain joins TRBV10-3 and TRBJ2-1, with a possible D match to TRBD2 (5 bases). Trimming removed 3 bases at V and 4 bases at J, with 19 bases between. Germline loops: CDR1 ENHRY, CDR2 SYGVKD. The CDR3 has 17 residues. The CDR3 sequence: CAISDVAKVRTYNEQFF. The CDR3 DNA sequence: TGTGCCATCAGTGACGTGGCGAAGGTGAGGACTTACAATGAGCAGTTCTTC.

The sample holds a few counts of this clonotype. The rearrangement joins TRBV15 to TRBJ2-3; 7 nucleotides match TRBD2. After removal of 3 bases from V and 3 bases from J, the junction contained 18 bases not matched to a gene. CDR1 and CDR2 from the germline V gene are LNHNV and YYDKDF (reference sequence). CDR3 length equals 19 residues. Here the CDR3 reads CATSSPLGVGGSLTDTQYF. Here the CDR3 DNA reads TGTGCCACCAGCAGCCCCTTGGGGGTTGGCGGGAGTTTGACAGATACGCAGTATTTT.

This chain uses TRBV12-3 or TRBV12-4 with TRBJ2-5, with TRBD2 matching over 11 bases. This CDR3 has 15 residues. V was pared by 2 bases and J by 2 bases, with 1 base of the junction left unmatched. The CDR3 DNA is TGTGCCAGCAGTTTAAGACTAGCGGGGCAAGAGACCCAGTACTTC. Its protein is CASSLRLAGQETQYF.

This clonotype was detected only a few times. The CDR3 DNA reads as TGTGCCAGCAGCCCCAGGGGGACTCGTGGCTACACCTTC. It is translated as CASSPRGTRGYTF. This rearrangement joins TRBV5-6 to TRBJ1-2, with TRBD1 matching 7 bases. The ends lost 4 bases at V and 7 bases at J; junction bases unmatched: 7. The length of the CDR3 is 13 residues. Germline-derived CDR1 and CDR2 are SGHDT and YYEEEE.

This clonotype was counted ten times or more. The rearrangement links TRBV2 to TRBJ1-2; no clear D. The CDR3 runs to 12 residues. V was shortened by 6 bases and J by 0 bases, with 5 bases between the two germline ends. Germline lookup yields CDR1 SNHLY and CDR2 FYNNEI. CDR3 loop: CASSQPNYGYTF. CDR3 bases: TGTGCCAGCAGCCAGCCTAACTATGGCTACACCTTC. Full variable domain (missing parts from reference TRBV2 and TRBJ1-2): EPEVTQTPSHQVTQMGQEVILRCVPISNHLYFYWYRQILGQKVEFLVSFYNNEISEKSEIFDDQFSVERPDGSNFTLKIRSTKLEDSAMYFCASSQPNYGYTFGSGTRLTVV.

This clonotype was observed at least ten times. This sequence joins TRBV12-3 or TRBV12-4 and TRBJ2-5; either TRBD1 or TRBD2 may supply D (5 bases each). The V end lost 5 bases, the J end lost 2 bases, and 15 bases lay between the germline ends. CDR3 length equals 15 residues. The CDR3 protein is CASSRDVSFQETQYF. Here the CDR3 DNA reads TGTGCCAGCAGTCGGGACGTAAGCTTTCAAGAGACCCAGTACTTC.

V is TRBV12-3 or TRBV12-4 and J is TRBJ2-3; D possibly corresponds to TRBD2 (5 bases). CDR3 length: 16 residues. Trimming removed 3 bases at V and 2 bases at J, with 15 bases between. CDR3 sequence (DNA): TGTGCCAGCAGTTTCCCCGGGATAGTCCCCACAGATACGCAGTATTTT. It encodes CASSFPGIVPTDTQYF.

The V gene is TRBV7-8, the J gene TRBJ2-6; possibly TRBD2 for D (6 bases). The CDR3 consists of 16 residues. Germline CDR1 is SGHVS and CDR2 is FQNEAQ. Trimming took 3 bases from V and 0 from J, leaving 9 bases between them. CDR3: CASSLGTPSGANVLTF. The DNA of the CDR3 is TGTGCCAGCAGCTTGGGGACTCCCTCTGGGGCCAACGTCCTGACTTTC.

There are a few counts of this clonotype. The CDR3 sequence: CASSSHARGLIGGYTF. The CDR3 DNA reads as TGTGCCAGCAGTTCCCACGCCAGGGGGCTTATCGGCGGCTACACCTTC. V gene TRBV27 combines with J gene TRBJ1-2, with TRBD1 matching 8 bases. The CDR3 covers 16 residues. V was pared by 4 bases and J by 8 bases, with 15 bases of the junction left unmatched. Germline V gives CDR1 MNHEY, CDR2 SMNVEV (reference sequence).

This clonotype was observed a few times. The J gene is TRBJ2-7, the V gene TRBV6-2 or TRBV6-3; 10 nucleotides match TRBD2. J lost 5 bases, V lost 6 bases, and 7 bases had no gene match. The CDR3 extends over 14 amino acids. Germline CDR1 reads MNHEY; CDR2 reads SVGEGT. CDR3 loop: CASRPSGSPNEQYF. In DNA, the CDR3 is TGTGCCAGCAGGCCTAGCGGGAGCCCCAACGAGCAGTACTTC.

This chain connects TRBV5-4 to TRBJ1-2; D is uncertain. This CDR3 comprises 13 residues. Trimming removed 2 bases at V and 8 bases at J, with 13 bases between. In germline, CDR1 is SGHNT, CDR2 YYREEE (reference sequence). The CDR3 protein is CASSFSQLEGYTF. The CDR3 nucleotides read TGTGCCAGCAGCTTTTCCCAGCTGGAAGGCTACACCTTC.

V gene TRBV4-3 combines with J gene TRBJ1-4; TRBD1 agrees at 8 bases. CDR3 length: 15 amino acids. From germline, CDR1 is LGHNA and CDR2 YSLEER. With 3 bases clipped from V and 8 bases from J, the junction kept 8 bases outside the gene matches. CDR3 nucleotides: TGCGCCAGCAGCCAGGAAGGACAGGGAATAGAAAAACTGTTTTTT. This gives the protein CASSQEGQGIEKLFF.

As to this clonotype: This could be a read error, since a much larger clone is one nucleotide away. The rearrangement joins TRBV7-2 to TRBJ2-1; 7 nucleotides line up with TRBD2. CDR1 is SGHTA, CDR2 FQGNSA, per germline. This CDR3 region has 16 residues. V lost 5 bases and J lost 0; bases outside the gene matches: 7. For the CDR3, the DNA is TGTGCCAGCAGCGCCCGAGCGGGAAGCTCCTACAATGAGCAGTTCTTC. It translates to CASSARAGSSYNEQFF.

Worth noting for this clonotype: This may be a read error: a much more frequent sequence differs by one nucleotide. The V call is TRBV7-2, the J call TRBJ1-6; TRBD1 might be the D (5 bases). V lost 5 bases and J lost 8, with 13 bases in between. This CDR3 region has 14 residues. Germline lookup yields CDR1 SGHTA and CDR2 FQGNSA. CDR3 DNA sequence: TGTGCCAGCAGCCGGGACGGAAGTGATTCACCCCTCCACTTT. The encoded protein is CASSRDGSDSPLHF.

This clonotype has only a few counts. J is TRBJ1-2 and V is TRBV6-1, with D perhaps TRBD1 (5 bases). The V gene's germline CDR1 is MNHNS and CDR2 SASEGT. The CDR3 is made up of 14 amino acids. Trimming pared 3 bases from V and 8 bases from J, leaving 16 bases between. The CDR3 here is CASSDLGARSGYTF. For the CDR3, the DNA is TGTGCCAGCAGTGATCTTGGGGCCCGGAGCGGCTACACCTTC.

The sample holds a few counts of this clonotype. The rearrangement links TRBV7-8 to TRBJ1-1; no firm D call. Looked up from germline, CDR1 is SGHVS and CDR2 is FQNEAQ. With 4 bases removed from V and 1 base from J, the gap between germline ends came to 13 bases. This CDR3 region has 15 residues. CDR3 sequence: CASSSGLHANTEAFF. CDR3 bases: TGTGCCAGCAGCTCTGGGCTTCACGCGAACACTGAAGCTTTCTTT.

This clonotype has more than one count but fewer than ten. The genes are TRBV7-9 and TRBJ1-1, with a weak D call TRBD1 (6 bases). This CDR3 region has 19 residues. Germline CDR1 and CDR2: SEHNR and FQNEAQ (reference sequence). V gave up 5 bases and J gave up 0 bases, with 25 bases separating them. The CDR3 DNA follows: TGTGCCAGCAGCCCCAGGACAGCTGCGGTTTCCTCCATGAACACTGAAGCTTTCTTT. Its protein product is CASSPRTAAVSSMNTEAFF. The full variable domain, in which reference TRBV7-9 and TRBJ1-1 provide the parts outside the CDR3, is DTGVSQNPRHKITKRGQNVTFRCDPISEHNRLYWYRQTLGQGPEFLTYFQNEAQLEKSRLLSDRFSAERPKGSFSTLEIQRTEQGDSAMYLCASSPRTAAVSSMNTEAFFGQGTRLTVV.

Many counts were recorded for this clonotype. CDR3 sequence (DNA): TGTGCCACCCACAGCGGACAGGAGAATCAGCCCCAGCATTTT. Residues: CATHSGQENQPQHF. The rearrangement joins TRBV28 to TRBJ1-5; 7 bases align to TRBD1. J lost 4 bases, V lost 10 bases, and 10 bases had no gene match. The V gene's germline CDR1 is MDHEN and CDR2 SYDVKM. This CDR3 contains 14 residues.

This clonotype was picked up a small number of times. The CDR3 reads CATSSDGGGLQPQHF. The CDR3 coding sequence is TGTGCCACCAGCTCAGATGGGGGGGGTCTTCAGCCCCAGCATTTT. The chain links TRBV15 to TRBJ1-5, with a tentative D call TRBD1 (5 bases). Germline V gives CDR1 LNHNV, CDR2 YYDKDF (reference sequence). The V end was cut by 5 bases, the J end by 6 bases, with 17 bases between. This CDR3 has 15 amino acids.

The rearrangement links TRBV5-1 to TRBJ2-5, with TRBD1 matching 8 bases. Germline V gene data show CDR1 as SGHRS and CDR2 as YFSETQ. V dropped 4 bases and J dropped 4; count of bases not matched to a gene: 6. CDR3 length equals 14 residues. The CDR3 region has the DNA TGCGCCAGCAGCCCAGGACAGGGTGTAGAGACCCAGTACTTC. It codes for CASSPGQGVETQYF.

This clonotype was seen more than once but under ten times. The V call is TRBV5-4, the J call TRBJ2-5; D might be TRBD2 (5 bases). The CDR3 runs 18 residues. CDR1 and CDR2 (germline): SGHNT, YYREEE (reference sequence). The V and J ends lost 4 bases and 1 base respectively, with 23 bases between them. The DNA for the CDR3 is TGTGCCAGCAGCCTCCCCGCCAGCGGCGGTAGAAGCCAAGAGACCCAGTACTTC. Translated: CASSLPASGGRSQETQYF.

In its sample, this clonotype was seen a few times. The chain has TRBV7-9 and TRBJ2-7; D is ambiguous. Germline loops: CDR1 SEHNR, CDR2 FQNEAQ (reference sequence). The V and J ends lost 5 bases and 0 bases respectively, with 8 bases between them. The CDR3 extends over 13 amino acids. CDR3 nucleotide sequence: TGTGCCAGCAGCGGAAGCCTCTCCTACGAGCAGTACTTC. Amino acids: CASSGSLSYEQYF.

This chain joins TRBV25-1 and TRBJ2-6; 8 positions agree with TRBD1. The CDR3 sequence is 16 residues long. Looked up from germline, CDR1 is MGHDK and CDR2 is SYGVNS. V was pared by 6 bases and J by 4 bases, with 8 bases of the junction left unmatched. The CDR3 DNA reads as TGTGCCAGCAGCGCGCAGGGGGCGTCCGGGGCCAACGTCCTGACTTTC. Encoded protein: CASSAQGASGANVLTF.

The J gene is TRBJ1-5, the V gene TRBV27; D is ambiguous. The CDR3 is 15 amino acids. CDR1 is MNHEY and CDR2 is SMNVEV in the germline V gene (reference sequence). The V end lost 4 bases, the J end lost 0 bases, and 10 bases lay between the germline ends. CDR3 sequence (DNA): TGTGCCAGCAGTTCCAGGTTTCCTAGCAATCAGCCCCAGCATTTT. It yields the protein CASSSRFPSNQPQHF.

The rearrangement joins TRBV20-1 to TRBJ2-5; D may be TRBD2 (5 bases). V was trimmed by 6 bases and J by 3 bases, leaving 11 bases between them. The CDR3 runs to 12 residues. Germline CDR1 DFQATT, CDR2 SNEGSKA (reference sequence). The CDR3 is CSATDGEETQYF. The CDR3 coding sequence is TGCAGTGCCACGGACGGGGAAGAGACCCAGTACTTC.

V and J are TRBV6-2 or TRBV6-3 and TRBJ2-7; 9 nucleotides align to TRBD1. With V trimmed by 7 bases and J by 2 bases, 6 bases remained unmatched. Germline lookup yields CDR1 MNHEY and CDR2 SVGEGT. This CDR3 contains 14 residues. This CDR3 is CASKRDRAPYEQYF. CDR3 bases: TGTGCCAGCAAGAGGGACAGGGCCCCCTACGAGCAGTACTTC.